A single sample is the source of the 7 T cell receptor beta chains below, sequenced in a study of cytomegalovirus exposure and HLA in healthy donors. Assay used: immunoSEQ multiplex PCR; TCRdb lists only in-frame clones, some missing. The table records about 130,000 clones, 70% to 90% of them present only once. The sample comprised PBMCs. The receptors here all came from a woman aged 25 to 45 in good health and CMV-seropositive.

The genes are TRBV19 and TRBJ1-1, with TRBD1 matching 7 bases. Trimming cost V 6 bases and J 0 bases; bases outside gene matches: 7. The CDR3 runs to 15 residues. Germline loops: CDR1 LNHDA, CDR2 SQIVND (reference sequence). CDR3 region: CASRGQKNLNTEAFF. The CDR3 nucleotides read TGTGCCAGTAGGGGACAGAAAAACTTGAACACTGAAGCTTTCTTT.

This clone came up a few times. The chain couples TRBV21-1 to TRBJ2-7; the D call TRBD1 from the table was never checked on the DNA. TRBV21-1 is tagged as a pseudogene. This CDR3 has 13 residues. The CDR3 DNA reads TGTGCCAGCAGCAAAGTAACAGGAATCGGGCAGTACTTC. This encodes CASSKVTGIGQYF.

In DNA, the CDR3 is TGTGCCAGCAGCAAGAAACAGGAAAATCAGCCCCAGCATTTT. Its protein product is CASSKKQENQPQHF. The genes are TRBV21-1 and TRBJ1-5; the DNA was not used to check the table's D call, TRBD1. TRBV21-1 corresponds to a pseudogene. CDR3 length: 14 amino acids.

The rearrangement joins TRBV2 to TRBJ2-3; 12 positions agree with TRBD2. The CDR3 consists of 18 residues. CDR1 and CDR2 (germline): SNHLY, FYNNEI. Germline trimming cut 2 bases from V and 0 bases from J; bases unmatched to any gene: 6. CDR3 sequence reads: CASSENPGTSGSTDTQYF. DNA for the CDR3: TGTGCCAGCAGTGAAAATCCCGGGACTAGCGGGAGCACAGATACGCAGTATTTT.

The chain is built from TRBV9 and TRBJ2-6; 8 bases fit TRBD1. Germline V gene lookup returns CDR1 SGDLS and CDR2 YYNGEE. The CDR3 totals 16 residues. V lost 4 bases and J lost 3; bases outside the gene matches: 6. CDR3 DNA: TGTGCCAGCAGCTCCACAGGGGGATATGGGGCCAACGTCCTGACTTTC. Translation: CASSSTGGYGANVLTF.

V usage is TRBV6-6 and J usage is TRBJ2-7, with D possibly matching TRBD1 (6 bases). CDR1 is MNHNY, CDR2 SVGAGI, per germline (reference sequence). The CDR3 is 14 residues long. V was clipped by 2 bases and J by 2 bases, with 10 bases between them. CDR3 loop: CASSYADRAYEQYF. The CDR3 nucleotides are TGTGCCAGCAGTTACGCGGACAGAGCCTACGAGCAGTACTTC.

This chain uses TRBV4-1 with TRBJ2-5, with 8 bases that match TRBD2. The CDR3 runs to 14 residues. The germline V gene encodes CDR1 MGHRA and CDR2 YSYEKL. Trimming took 0 bases from V and 5 from J; bases not matched to a gene: 2. CDR3 nucleotide sequence: TGCGCCAGCAGCCAAGAGACGGGGGGGGAGACCCAGTACTTC. As protein: CASSQETGGETQYF.